This TCR beta chain was captured by sequencing in a study of T-cell memory formation after mild COVID-19. Study-wide context: TCR clusters largely stayed donor specific.

General study points: Pre-infection memory contained some responding clones, which suggested that cross-reactive memory had joined. Clones shrinking from day 15 to 85 showed even CD4/CD8 mixes; later expanders tilted CD4+.

About this clonotype itself: The antigen is undetermined.

TCRdb independently ran MiXCR on the 5' RACE reads; one entry per CDR3 protein. The data contain a few hundred thousand distinct CDR3 sequences, approximately 15% of them singletons. The germline V gene encodes CDR1 ENHRY and CDR2 SYGVKD. Germline trimming cut 6 bases from V and 10 bases from J; bases unmatched to any gene: 11. The CDR3 sequence is 13 residues long. Sequencing was done on a sample of PBMCs or a T cell subset sorted from them (not recorded which). The TCR was taken from a man younger than 30 who had mild COVID-19 (a few samples of this study predate the infection). Cell type and time point are not known. V is TRBV10-3 and J is TRBJ1-2; TRBD1 agrees at 7 bases. The CDR3 DNA is TGTGCCATCAGCGGCGGGGACAGAGGGGCCTACACCTTC. This codes for CAISGGDRGAYTF.